This note documents a single T cell receptor beta chain sequence. This record comes from a study of blood T cell repertoires in COVID-19. Overall study: COVID-19 samples from acute and convalescent phases originated in the United States, Italy and Spain. T cells, B-cell-depleted T cells, or PBMCs provided the cDNA or gDNA that served as material.

In the study's own analysis: Estimation of nucleated cell counts was performed using reference gene primer amplification. Repertoires were generated with immunoSEQ multiplex PCR, while TCRdb's copy carries only in-frame clones and drops some. V and J calls and clone size are given by that table; D and trimming were obtained from the DNA. This table holds some 120,000 clones, roughly 80% found once. J lost 0 bases, V lost 7 bases, and 2 bases had no gene match. The germline CDR1 and CDR2 sequences are SNHLY and FYNNEI. The CDR3 consists of 14 residues. The chain uses TRBV2 and TRBJ1-5; 8 nucleotides match TRBD1. The receptor was derived from a man aged 25-45 years with acute or convalescent COVID-19. The sequenced sample was peripheral blood. The CDR3 loop is CASKGQDSNQPQHF. The CDR3 bases are TGTGCCAGCAAGGGACAGGATAGCAATCAGCCCCAGCATTTT.